These 17 T cell receptor beta chains share one sample of origin, sequenced in a study of a mutant IDH1 vaccine in newly diagnosed glioma (dated by TCRdb to the early 2020s). What these receptors recognize is not known. The method was the immunoSEQ multiplex PCR assay. TCRdb limited this immuneACCESS table to in-frame rearrangements with V and J called. A share of clones is missing; checked studies link under half to unresolved V genes, and the rest is unexplained. The sample has about 60,000 clones on record, around 84% of them singletons. The ten largest clones represent about 7% of the sample. This sample's time point label indicates: week 5, during vaccination. Each vaccine dose was 300 ug of a 20-mer mutant IDH1 peptide in Montanide, given subcutaneously with topical imiquimod. Specimen: PBMCs, collected from a glioma patient whose treatment included an IDH1 peptide vaccine. Receptor source: a woman between 50 and 59 years old with glioma.

J is TRBJ1-1 and V is TRBV5-6; D possibly corresponds to TRBD1 (6 bases). The CDR3 extends over 16 amino acids. V gave up 4 bases and J gave up 5 bases, with 21 bases separating them. From germline, CDR1 is SGHDT and CDR2 YYEEEE. CDR3 nucleotide sequence: TGTGCCAGCAGCCGCGGGATAGGACAGCCTGGAACTGAAGCTTTCTTT. It encodes CASSRGIGQPGTEAFF.

This rearrangement joins TRBV7-2 to TRBJ2-7; D uncertain. In germline, CDR1 is SGHTA, CDR2 FQGNSA. The germline V and J ends were trimmed by 2 bases and 5 bases, with 13 bases remaining between them. The CDR3 contains 14 residues. DNA of the CDR3: TGTGCCAGCAGCTTAATGAAGGATAGCAACGAGCAGTACTTC. It specifies CASSLMKDSNEQYF.

The genes are TRBV27 and TRBJ1-1; D gene unclear. Looked up from germline, CDR1 is MNHEY and CDR2 is SMNVEV (reference sequence). This CDR3 is 16 amino acids long. V dropped 3 bases and J dropped 6 bases, with 20 bases sitting between them. In nucleotides, the CDR3 is TGTGCCAGCAGTTTGGGTCCCTGGACGGCTCAACCTGAAGCTTTCTTT. Its protein is CASSLGPWTAQPEAFF.

The sample holds a few counts of this clone. This chain uses TRBV30 with TRBJ1-1; the D is unclear. This CDR3 spans 13 amino acids. Germline CDR1 is GTSNPN and CDR2 is SVGIG (reference sequence). Trimming removed 2 bases from V and 4 bases from J, with 11 bases in between. The CDR3 region is CAWSLNPLTEAFF. As DNA, the CDR3 is TGTGCCTGGAGTCTAAACCCACTCACTGAAGCTTTCTTT.

J is TRBJ1-6 and V is TRBV5-4, with TRBD1 identical over 9 bases. The CDR3 is 17 amino acids. CDR1 is SGHNT, CDR2 YYREEE, per germline (reference sequence). The V segment lost 4 bases and the J segment 0 bases; nucleotides outside the gene matches: 5. As DNA, the CDR3 is TGTGCCAGCAGCGGGGGGACAGGGAGCTCCTATAATTCACCCCTCCACTTT. It codes for CASSGGTGSSYNSPLHF.

This chain connects TRBV6-6 to TRBJ2-1, with D hard to call. This CDR3 comprises 15 residues. Looked up from germline, CDR1 is MNHNY and CDR2 is SVGAGI (reference sequence). Trimming removed 6 bases at V and 8 bases at J, with 20 bases between. In DNA form, the CDR3 reads TGTGCCAGCAGAAGCCGTTTTGGGGATTCGGATGAGCAGTTCTTC. Protein: CASRSRFGDSDEQFF.

This chain joins TRBV13 and TRBJ1-2; the match to TRBD1 covers 10 bases. After removal of 4 bases from V and 6 bases from J, the junction contained 5 bases not matched to a gene. CDR3 size: 14 residues. In germline, CDR1 is PRHDT, CDR2 FYEKMQ (reference sequence). The CDR3 sequence: CASSSRQGANGYTF. CDR3 sequence (DNA): TGTGCCAGCAGCTCGAGACAGGGGGCGAATGGCTACACCTTC.

V gene TRBV15 combines with J gene TRBJ2-6; a weak D match, TRBD1 (6 bases). Between the trimmed V and J ends, which lost 6 bases and 2 bases, there was a span of 17 bases. Germline CDR1 is LNHNV and CDR2 is YYDKDF (reference sequence). The CDR3 has 17 residues. CDR3 sequence reads: CATSSRDRHAGANVLTF. CDR3 DNA sequence: TGTGCCACCAGTTCGAGAGACAGGCACGCTGGGGCCAACGTCCTGACTTTC.

The chain carries TRBV5-1 and TRBJ1-3; 7 bases match TRBD1. The CDR3 runs 14 residues. In germline, CDR1 is SGHRS, CDR2 YFSETQ. The V segment lost 0 bases and the J segment 7 bases; nucleotides outside the gene matches: 4. The CDR3 is CASSLGQGLNTIYF. The CDR3 DNA is TGCGCCAGCAGCTTGGGACAGGGTTTGAACACCATATATTTT.

This sequence joins TRBV28 and TRBJ2-7, with D perhaps TRBD1 or TRBD2 (6 bases each). In germline, CDR1 is MDHEN, CDR2 SYDVKM. This CDR3 is 16 amino acids long. With 4 bases removed from V and 0 bases from J, the gap between germline ends came to 16 bases. The CDR3: CASSSRSGASSYEQYF. The DNA of the CDR3 is TGTGCCAGCAGTTCCCGGTCGGGGGCTAGCTCCTACGAGCAGTACTTC.

This clone appeared once. V is TRBV7-3 and J is TRBJ2-7; tentative D call: TRBD2 (6 bases). Trimming removed 4 bases at V and 3 bases at J, with 13 bases between. The germline V gene encodes CDR1 SGHTA and CDR2 FQGTGA. This CDR3 has 14 residues. The CDR3 nucleotides are TGTGCCAGCAGCTCCACGGGGGACCACTACGAGCAGTACTTC. Translation: CASSSTGDHYEQYF.

The chain carries TRBV28 and TRBJ1-1, with D perhaps TRBD1 (5 bases). Germline V gives CDR1 MDHEN, CDR2 SYDVKM. Trimming took 5 bases from V and 4 from J, leaving 17 bases between them. The CDR3 sequence is 15 residues long. The CDR3 sequence is CASSTGTDRGTEAFF. The CDR3 coding sequence is TGTGCCAGCAGTACCGGGACGGACCGGGGCACTGAAGCTTTCTTT.

This clone was picked up one time. The chain links TRBV25-1 to TRBJ1-2, with a possible D match to TRBD1 (5 bases). This CDR3 has 12 amino acids. The V gene's germline CDR1 is MGHDK and CDR2 SYGVNS. V lost 7 bases to trimming and J lost 8 bases, with 14 bases between them. The CDR3 DNA follows: TGTGCCAGCAACGGTGGAGGGGAAGGCTACACCTTC. It encodes CASNGGGEGYTF.

This chain joins TRBV7-2 and TRBJ2-6; tentatively, D is TRBD1 (6 bases). Germline assignment: CDR1 SGHTA and CDR2 FQGNSA. V was pared by 2 bases and J by 4 bases, with 9 bases between. This CDR3 contains 15 residues. Here the CDR3 DNA reads TGTGCCAGCAGCTTACAGGGGAACGGGGCCAACGTCCTGACTTTC. As protein: CASSLQGNGANVLTF.

CDR3 protein: CATSRDRTGVRDEQFF. In nucleotides, the CDR3 is TGTGCCACCAGCAGAGATAGGACAGGGGTGCGGGACGAGCAGTTCTTC. The rearrangement joins TRBV15 to TRBJ2-1, with 9 positions matching TRBD1. The CDR3 has 16 residues. V lost 0 bases and J lost 10; bases outside the gene matches: 10. Germline V gene lookup returns CDR1 LNHNV and CDR2 YYDKDF (reference sequence).

The chain has TRBV25-1 and TRBJ1-1; the D is unclear. The CDR3 is made up of 13 amino acids. The germline CDR1 and CDR2 sequences are MGHDK and SYGVNS. Between the trimmed V and J ends, which lost 4 bases and 1 base, there was a span of 7 bases. CDR3 in DNA: TGTGCCAGCAGTGGGGAGTGGAACACTGAAGCTTTCTTT. It encodes CASSGEWNTEAFF.

The rearrangement joins TRBV4-1 to TRBJ2-6, with TRBD1 as a possible D gene (5 bases). The length of the CDR3 is 20 residues. The V gene's germline CDR1 is MGHRA and CDR2 YSYEKL. V was cut by 4 bases and J by 2 bases, with 24 bases left in between. The CDR3 DNA reads TGCGCCAGCAGCCCCCGCGTTATTCAGGGTCGACGACCTGGGGCCAACGTCCTGACTTTC. Amino acids: CASSPRVIQGRRPGANVLTF.